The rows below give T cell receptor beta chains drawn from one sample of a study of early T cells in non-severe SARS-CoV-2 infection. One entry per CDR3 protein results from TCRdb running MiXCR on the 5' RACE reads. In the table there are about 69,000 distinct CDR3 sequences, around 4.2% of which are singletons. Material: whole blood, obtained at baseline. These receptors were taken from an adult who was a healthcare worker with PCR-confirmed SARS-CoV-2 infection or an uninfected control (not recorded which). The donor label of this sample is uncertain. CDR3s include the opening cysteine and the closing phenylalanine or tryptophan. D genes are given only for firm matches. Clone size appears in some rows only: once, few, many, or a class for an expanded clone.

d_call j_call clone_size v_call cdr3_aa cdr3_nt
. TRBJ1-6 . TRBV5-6 CASSLGLPNSPLHF TGTGCCAGCAGCCTTGGGCTACCTAATTCACCCCTCCACTTT
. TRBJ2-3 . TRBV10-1 CASSLRGLGTQYF TGCGCCAGCAGCCTAAGGGGACTCGGTACGCAGTATTTT
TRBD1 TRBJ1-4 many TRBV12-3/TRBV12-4 CASSQRQGASANEKLFF TGTGCCAGCAGCCAACGACAGGGGGCGTCGGCTAATGAAAAACTGTTTTTT
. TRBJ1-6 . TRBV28 CASSKGRSSYNSPLHF TGTGCCAGCAGTAAAGGACGGAGCTCCTATAATTCACCCCTCCACTTT
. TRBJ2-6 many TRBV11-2 CASSSQGSGANVLTF TGTGCCAGCAGCTCTCAGGGATCTGGGGCCAACGTCCTGACTTTC
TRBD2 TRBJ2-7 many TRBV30 CAWIFGTIINYEQYF TGTGCCTGGATCTTTGGGACTATTATTAACTACGAGCAGTACTTC
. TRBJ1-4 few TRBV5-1 CASSLTSTNEKLFF TGCGCCAGCAGCTTGACCTCAACTAATGAAAAACTGTTTTTT
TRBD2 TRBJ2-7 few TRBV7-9 CASSPREGVVHEQYF TGTGCCAGCAGCCCCCGGGAGGGTGTCGTCCACGAGCAGTACTTC
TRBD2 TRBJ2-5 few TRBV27 CASSLYGLAGERDQETQYF TGTGCCAGCAGTCTGTACGGACTAGCGGGGGAGAGAGACCAAGAGACCCAGTACTTC
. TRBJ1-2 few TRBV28 CASSSSYGYTF TGTGCCAGCAGTAGTAGCTATGGCTACACCTTC
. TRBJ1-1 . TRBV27 CASSSSEGTEAFF TGTGCCAGCAGTTCCTCCGAGGGCACAGAAGCTTTCTTT
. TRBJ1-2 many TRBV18 CASSPVLTPGNYGYTF TGTGCCAGCTCACCGGTCCTAACCCCGGGTAACTATGGCTACACCTTC
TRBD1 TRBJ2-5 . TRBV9 CASSVVPGQGQETQYF TGTGCCAGCAGCGTAGTCCCCGGACAGGGGCAAGAGACCCAGTACTTC
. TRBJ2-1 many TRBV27 CASSLGQQNEQFF TGTGCCAGCAGCCTCGGACAGCAAAATGAGCAGTTCTTC
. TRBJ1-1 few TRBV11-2 CASSVRSGVGTEAFF TGTGCCAGCAGCGTGCGATCAGGGGTAGGCACTGAAGCTTTCTTT
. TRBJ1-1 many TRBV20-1 CSAREPENTEAFF TGCAGTGCTAGAGAGCCAGAGAACACTGAAGCTTTCTTT
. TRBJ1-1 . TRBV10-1 CASSEELLEEAFF TGCGCCAGCAGTGAAGAACTCTTAGAGGAAGCTTTCTTT
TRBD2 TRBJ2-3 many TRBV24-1 CATTKTLAGGRVTDTQYF TGTGCCACCACCAAGACTCTAGCGGGGGGGCGCGTCACAGATACGCAGTATTTT
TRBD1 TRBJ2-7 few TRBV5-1 CASSTGTGHEQYF TGCGCCAGCAGCACCGGGACAGGGCACGAGCAGTACTTC
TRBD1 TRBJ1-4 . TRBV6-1 CASSEAGDRGRGKLFF TGTGCCAGCAGTGAAGCGGGGGACAGGGGGCGAGGAAAACTGTTTTTT
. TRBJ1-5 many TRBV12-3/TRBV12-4 CASSFSGQGTGVTQHF TGTGCCAGCAGTTTCTCCGGTCAGGGAACGGGGGTGACCCAGCATTTT
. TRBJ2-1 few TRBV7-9 CASSLEAVHEQFF TGTGCCAGCAGCTTAGAGGCCGTCCATGAGCAGTTCTTC
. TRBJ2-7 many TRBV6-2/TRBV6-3 CASSTRREQYF TGTGCCAGCAGTACTCGGAGGGAGCAGTACTTC
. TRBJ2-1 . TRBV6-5 CASSYQAGSFDEQFF TGTGCCAGCAGTTACCAAGCAGGGTCATTCGATGAGCAGTTCTTC
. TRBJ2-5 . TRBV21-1 CASSLIRGPPSQETQYF TGTGCCAGCAGCCTCATTCGGGGGCCACCGAGCCAAGAGACCCAGTACTTC
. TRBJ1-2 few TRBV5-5 CASSPQIPSNYGYTF TGTGCCAGCAGCCCGCAGATCCCAAGCAATTATGGCTACACCTTC
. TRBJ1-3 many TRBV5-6 CASSLPAGGNTIYF TGTGCCAGCAGCTTGCCCGCCGGCGGAAACACCATATATTTT
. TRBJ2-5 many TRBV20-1 CSALQGRETQYF TGCAGTGCCTTACAGGGTCGCGAGACCCAGTACTTC
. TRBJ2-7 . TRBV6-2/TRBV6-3 CASSKSQGYEQYF TGTGCCAGCAGCAAAAGCCAGGGGTACGAGCAGTACTTC
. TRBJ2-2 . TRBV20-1 CSARGGANTGELFF TGCAGTGCTAGAGGGGGGGCGAACACCGGGGAGCTGTTTTTT
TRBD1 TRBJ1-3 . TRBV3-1 CASSQGIAGQLF TGTGCCAGCAGCCAAGGTATTGCGGGACAGCTTTTT
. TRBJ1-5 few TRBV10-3 CAISEGGHQPQHF TGTGCCATCAGTGAGGGGGGCCATCAGCCCCAGCATTTT
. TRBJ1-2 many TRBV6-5 CASSYRGYGYTF TGTGCCAGCAGTTACAGGGGCTATGGCTACACCTTC
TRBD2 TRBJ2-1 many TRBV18 CASSPAGGWNEQFF TGTGCCAGCTCACCAGCGGGGGGCTGGAATGAGCAGTTCTTC
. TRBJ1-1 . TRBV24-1 CATRLAVTRTEAFF TGTGCCACCAGGTTGGCAGTGACTAGGACTGAAGCTTTCTTT
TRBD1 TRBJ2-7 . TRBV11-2 CASSPRTGVATYEQYF TGTGCCAGCAGCCCCAGGACAGGGGTAGCTACCTACGAGCAGTACTTC
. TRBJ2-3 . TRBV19 CASSTDGRDTDTQYF TGTGCCAGTAGTACGGACGGCAGGGACACAGATACGCAGTATTTT